These 29 T cell receptor beta chains share one sample of origin, sequenced in a study of early T cells in non-severe SARS-CoV-2 infection. Using its own MiXCR run on the 5' RACE reads, TCRdb lists one record per CDR3 protein. The profile shows under 60,000 distinct CDR3 sequences, around a tenth of them singletons. The sequences come from whole blood, collected at baseline. The receptors were sampled from an adult who was a healthcare worker with PCR-confirmed SARS-CoV-2 infection or an uninfected control (not recorded which).

This clonotype was observed a few times. The chain employs TRBV3-1 and TRBJ2-7; no firm D call. CDR1 and CDR2 (germline): LGHDT, YNNKEL (reference sequence). CDR3 length equals 16 residues. V was trimmed by 4 bases and J by 0 bases, leaving 16 bases between them. The CDR3 sequence: CASSPQLPSSSYEQYF. The CDR3 nucleotides read TGTGCCAGCAGCCCTCAACTACCGTCTAGCTCCTACGAGCAGTACTTC.

This chain joins TRBV5-1 and TRBJ2-3; D unresolved. This CDR3 spans 14 amino acids. Germline V gene sequence: CDR1 SGHRS, CDR2 YFSETQ. V was clipped by 3 bases and J by 0 bases, with 8 bases between them. In DNA, the CDR3 is TGCGCCAGCAGCTCGCTTCGGAGCACAGATACGCAGTATTTT. It encodes CASSSLRSTDTQYF.

This clonotype was detected only a few times. This rearrangement joins TRBV7-2 to TRBJ2-1; the D gene is possibly TRBD2 (7 bases). The CDR3 totals 19 residues. Germline-derived CDR1 and CDR2 are SGHTA and FQGNSA. V lost 4 bases and J lost 0, with 22 bases in between. CDR3 sequence: CASSSRTAGGLLSYNEQFF. The CDR3 coding sequence is TGTGCCAGCAGCTCCCGGACAGCCGGGGGGCTCCTCTCCTACAATGAGCAGTTCTTC. The full variable domain, rest sourced from reference TRBV7-2 and TRBJ2-1, is GAGVSQSPSNKVTEKGKDVELRCDPISGHTALYWYRQSLGQGLEFLIYFQGNSAPDKSGLPSDRFSAERTGGSVSTLTIQRTQQEDSAVYLCASSSRTAGGLLSYNEQFFGPGTRLTVL.

The chain employs TRBV7-2 and TRBJ2-7; D gene uncertain. Germline values: CDR1 SGHTA, CDR2 FQGNSA. Trimming left V 1 base short and J 4 bases short, with 8 bases between. This CDR3 comprises 13 residues. Written as DNA, the CDR3 is TGTGCCAGCAGCTTAGGTGTTTTATACGAGCAGTACTTC. Translated: CASSLGVLYEQYF.

This clonotype was seen ten or more times. The chain has TRBV19 and TRBJ2-1, with 12 bases fitting TRBD1. Germline V CDR1 and CDR2: LNHDA, SQIVND (reference sequence). This CDR3 spans 17 amino acids. V trimming: 4 bases; J trimming: 3 bases; junction bases outside the gene matches: 7. In nucleotides, the CDR3 is TGTGCCAGTAGTACGATAGGGACAGGGGGCGACTACAATGAGCAGTTCTTC. As protein: CASSTIGTGGDYNEQFF.

This clonotype has ten or more counts. V usage is TRBV11-2 and J usage is TRBJ1-4; 10 bases line up with TRBD1. The trim removed 5 bases at V and 5 bases at J, leaving 5 bases unmatched. CDR3 length: 15 amino acids. Germline CDR1 reads SGHAT; CDR2 reads FQNNGV. The CDR3 sequence: CASSTRTGGNEKLFF. As DNA, the CDR3 is TGTGCCAGCAGCACCCGGACAGGGGGAAATGAAAAACTGTTTTTT.

This chain uses TRBV29-1 with TRBJ1-1; D not resolved. Between the trimmed V and J ends, which lost 4 bases and 5 bases, there was a span of 8 bases. CDR3 size: 11 residues. Germline V gene sequence: CDR1 SQVTM, CDR2 ANQGSEA. CDR3 sequence (DNA): TGCAGCGTTGTACGGGGAACTGAAGCTTTCTTT. Its translation is CSVVRGTEAFF.

This chain uses TRBV30 with TRBJ1-5, with D possibly TRBD1 on 6 matching bases. Germline CDR1 and CDR2: GTSNPN and SVGIG (reference sequence). Trimming took 2 bases from V and 5 from J, leaving 16 bases between them. The CDR3 length is 15 residues. DNA for the CDR3: TGTGCCTGGAGTTCCCTGGACAGCGGGCATCAGCCCCAGCATTTT. Encoded protein: CAWSSLDSGHQPQHF.

This clonotype showed up just a few times. This chain joins TRBV12-3 or TRBV12-4 and TRBJ2-1; 11 bases agree with TRBD2. The CDR3 sequence is 15 residues long. Trimming took 6 bases from V and 5 from J; bases not matched to a gene: 6. The DNA for the CDR3 is TGTGCCAGCAGCCCTTCTAGCGGGGGGAACAATGAGCAGTTCTTC. Amino acid sequence: CASSPSSGGNNEQFF.

This clonotype was found a few times. V is TRBV13 and J is TRBJ1-2; a weak D match, TRBD1 (5 bases). Germline V CDR1 and CDR2: PRHDT, FYEKMQ (reference sequence). The CDR3 spans 17 residues. Trimming shortened V by 5 bases and J by 4 bases, and 23 bases separated the two germline ends. The CDR3 reads CASSPKLDSIGLYGYTF. The DNA of the CDR3 is TGTGCCAGCAGCCCGAAACTAGACAGTATAGGACTCTATGGCTACACCTTC.

This clonotype was seen many times. The chain has TRBV28 and TRBJ2-5, with no clear D. The germline gives CDR1 MDHEN, CDR2 SYDVKM. The CDR3 extends over 14 amino acids. The V end lost 10 bases, the J end lost 0 bases, and 15 bases lay between the germline ends. This chain's CDR3 is CATRDRGNQETQYF. The CDR3 DNA is TGTGCCACCCGCGACCGAGGAAACCAAGAGACCCAGTACTTC.

This clonotype was seen many times. The gene calls are TRBV5-8 and TRBJ1-1; D ambiguous. Germline CDR1 SGHTS, CDR2 YDEGEE. Trimming left V 4 bases short and J 1 base short, with 17 bases between. The length of the CDR3 is 16 residues. The CDR3 bases are TGTGCCAGCAGCCTGTATACTATCGTCAGGAACACTGAAGCTTTCTTT. Amino acids: CASSLYTIVRNTEAFF.

This clonotype occurred many times. V gene TRBV7-9 combines with J gene TRBJ2-7; D might be TRBD2 (6 bases). Trimming pared 5 bases from V and 2 bases from J, leaving 16 bases between. This CDR3 is 15 amino acids long. Germline lookup yields CDR1 SEHNR and CDR2 FQNEAQ (reference sequence). This CDR3 reads CASSPMGRTTYEQYF. CDR3 nucleotide sequence: TGTGCCAGCAGCCCAATGGGGCGGACTACCTACGAGCAGTACTTC.

V is TRBV5-4 and J is TRBJ2-7; 12 bases agree with TRBD2. CDR1 SGHNT and CDR2 YYREEE come from the germline V gene (reference sequence). CDR3 length equals 16 residues. Unmatched junction bases numbered 7, after V lost 4 bases and J lost 2 bases. The CDR3 reads CASSTRLAGAAYEQYF. The DNA for the CDR3 is TGTGCCAGCAGCACCCGACTAGCGGGAGCAGCCTACGAGCAGTACTTC.

Only a few counts were recorded for this clonotype. Written as DNA, the CDR3 is TGCGCCAGCAGCCAAGCAGGGCCGAACTCGGGTATCCACAATGAGCAGTTCTTC. Translated, it gives CASSQAGPNSGIHNEQFF. The rearrangement uses TRBV4-1 and TRBJ2-1, with TRBD1 as a possible D gene (5 bases). V lost 1 base and J lost 5, with 21 bases in between. Germline V gene sequence: CDR1 MGHRA, CDR2 YSYEKL. This CDR3 region has 18 residues.

This clonotype was recorded many times. V and J are TRBV7-3 and TRBJ2-1; unclear D gene. This CDR3 contains 15 residues. The germline CDR1 and CDR2 sequences are SGHTA and FQGTGA. V was pared by 1 base and J by 0 bases, with 7 bases between. As DNA, the CDR3 is TGTGCCAGCAGCTTAAATACTAACTCCTACAATGAGCAGTTCTTC. Its protein is CASSLNTNSYNEQFF.

This clonotype was seen a handful of times. The chain is built from TRBV18 and TRBJ2-1, with 9 bases fitting TRBD1. V dropped 1 base and J dropped 5; count of bases not matched to a gene: 0. The germline gives CDR1 KGHSH, CDR2 LQKENI. The CDR3 consists of 14 residues. The CDR3 loop reads CASSPRTGDNEQFF. In DNA form, the CDR3 reads TGTGCCAGCTCACCACGGACAGGGGACAATGAGCAGTTCTTC.

The rearrangement joins TRBV9 to TRBJ2-2; D unclear. V lost 0 bases to trimming and J lost 0 bases, with 18 bases between them. This CDR3 has 19 residues. From germline, CDR1 is SGDLS and CDR2 YYNGEE. The CDR3 here is CASSVASFFGRTNTGELFF. CDR3 nucleotide sequence: TGTGCCAGCAGCGTAGCTAGTTTTTTCGGGCGGACGAACACCGGGGAGCTGTTTTTT.

This clonotype was recorded a few times. The rearrangement joins TRBV2 to TRBJ2-3, with a possible D match to TRBD2 (5 bases). Trimming removed 2 bases at V and 2 bases at J, with 8 bases between. The germline gives CDR1 SNHLY, CDR2 FYNNEI. CDR3 length equals 14 residues. CDR3 in DNA: TGTGCCAGCAGTGAAAGGAGGAACACAGATACGCAGTATTTT. Its protein product is CASSERRNTDTQYF.

This clonotype showed up many times. The chain couples TRBV20-1 to TRBJ1-2; 10 nucleotides line up with TRBD1. Looked up from germline, CDR1 is DFQATT and CDR2 is SNEGSKA (reference sequence). After removal of 5 bases from V and 7 bases from J, the junction contained 7 bases not matched to a gene. The CDR3 sequence is 13 residues long. The CDR3 here is CSASRQGAVGYTF. CDR3 in DNA: TGCAGTGCTTCCAGACAGGGGGCGGTTGGCTACACCTTC.

This clonotype has a handful of counts. This sequence joins TRBV19 and TRBJ1-1, with D tentatively TRBD1 (5 bases). Trimming took off 6 bases at V and 4 bases at J, with 15 bases between the two ends. The germline gives CDR1 LNHDA, CDR2 SQIVND (reference sequence). The CDR3 is 14 amino acids. CDR3 sequence reads: CASRGDDRVTEAFF. CDR3 coding DNA: TGTGCCAGTAGAGGGGATGACCGGGTCACTGAAGCTTTCTTT.

This clonotype was detected only a few times. This chain links TRBV12-3 or TRBV12-4 with TRBJ2-1; D remains unclear. Trimming shortened V by 2 bases and J by 10 bases, and 12 bases separated the two germline ends. This CDR3 has 13 amino acids. The CDR3 region is CASSLSGPREQFF. As DNA, the CDR3 is TGTGCCAGCAGTTTATCCGGGCCCAGGGAGCAGTTCTTC.

This clonotype was found a few times. This rearrangement joins TRBV4-3 to TRBJ2-3, with 11 bases fitting TRBD2. Germline lookup yields CDR1 LGHNA and CDR2 YSLEER. Trimming took 1 base from V and 5 from J; bases not matched to a gene: 8. The CDR3 runs 17 residues. CDR3 in amino acids: CASSQVIAGGPGDTQYF. The DNA of the CDR3 is TGCGCCAGCAGCCAAGTTATAGCGGGGGGGCCGGGAGATACGCAGTATTTT.

The rearrangement links TRBV28 to TRBJ2-7; 14 bases map to TRBD2. The J segment lost 5 bases and the V segment lost 4 bases, leaving 16 bases of the junction unmatched. The CDR3 consists of 19 residues. Germline CDR1 MDHEN, CDR2 SYDVKM. CDR3 nucleotide sequence: TGTGCCAGCAGTTCCTACCCAGGGACTAGCGGGAGCCCGGGGGACGAGCAGTACTTC. Amino acids: CASSSYPGTSGSPGDEQYF.

This clonotype turned up a few times. A junction end diverges from the germline sequence, so it may reflect a read error. V is TRBV29-1 and J is TRBJ2-5; D is perhaps TRBD1 (5 bases). Germline CDR1 and CDR2: SQVTM and ANQGSEA. The CDR3 spans 12 residues. The CDR3 reads CSVGAGLRQLDF. In nucleotides, the CDR3 is TGCAGCGTTGGAGCAGGCTTGAGACAGCTCGACTTC.

This clonotype was seen a handful of times. The J gene is TRBJ2-5, the V gene TRBV9; 8 bases are shared with TRBD2. The CDR3 totals 17 residues. Looked up from germline, CDR1 is SGDLS and CDR2 is YYNGEE. Trimming took 3 bases from V and 4 from J; bases not matched to a gene: 14. CDR3 sequence reads: CASSAQVSGRYGETQYF. CDR3 nucleotides: TGTGCCAGCAGCGCTCAAGTCAGCGGGAGATACGGAGAGACCCAGTACTTC.

This clonotype has a count of ten or more. The chain couples TRBV29-1 to TRBJ1-1; no clear D. Germline V gene lookup returns CDR1 SQVTM and CDR2 ANQGSEA. V gave up 1 base and J gave up 0 bases, with 9 bases separating them. The CDR3 extends over 14 amino acids. CDR3 sequence: CSVEVRGMNTEAFF. The CDR3 DNA reads TGCAGCGTTGAAGTACGGGGAATGAACACTGAAGCTTTCTTT.

Many counts were recorded for this clonotype. V usage is TRBV29-1 and J usage is TRBJ1-5; D is uncertain. The CDR3 sequence is 12 residues long. CDR1 and CDR2 from the germline V gene are SQVTM and ANQGSEA. CDR3 in amino acids: CSYSDGRQPQHF. The CDR3 DNA reads TGCAGTTATTCCGACGGGAGACAGCCCCAGCATTTT.

This clonotype was counted a few times. The chain has TRBV18 and TRBJ2-2; D is uncertain. The CDR3 consists of 13 residues. Between the trimmed V and J ends, which lost 4 bases and 11 bases, there was a span of 14 bases. Germline V gene data show CDR1 as KGHSH and CDR2 as LQKENI. The CDR3 region has the DNA TGTGCCAGCTCACAGCAATTTAAGAGCGAGCTGTTTTTT. This gives the protein CASSQQFKSELFF. Full variable domain (missing parts from reference TRBV18 and TRBJ2-2): NAGVMQNPRHLVRRRGQEARLRCSPMKGHSHVYWYRQLPEEGLKFMVYLQKENIIDESGMPKERFSAEFPKEGPSILRIQQVVRGDSAAYFCASSQQFKSELFFGEGSRLTVL.